This TCR beta chain was recorded in a study of molecular identifiers for immune sequencing clone quantification. On this clonotype itself: The antigen remains unidentified.

The CDR3 contains 15 residues. V shed 1 base and J shed 7 bases, with 17 bases lying between them. The germline V gene encodes CDR1 MGHRA and CDR2 YSYEKL. TCRdb fed the PCR reads into MiXCR, producing one record per CDR3 protein. The table includes 40,000 to 45,000 distinct CDR3 sequences, 15% to 20% detected once. From around 20,000 to 1,000,000 sorted cells, naive CD8 libraries were generated with 10%, 30% or 50% RNA. Researchers sorted naive CD8 T cells as cells that were CD8+CD4-CCR7+CD45RA+. Findings of the study overall: Whereas clones above 20 RNA copies held under 1% of naive-cell molecules, they held over 99% of effector molecules.

This sequence originates from a human donor in good health. Some libraries in this study had Jurkat cell RNA spiked in. The chain uses TRBV4-1 and TRBJ2-7, with unresolved D. The specimen was naive CD8+ T cells from blood, with Jurkat cell RNA spiked in. The sample's subset: FACS-sorted CD8+CD4-CCR7+CD45RA+ naive T cells. The CDR3 is CASSQASDDRREQYF. For the CDR3, the DNA is TGCGCCAGCAGCCAAGCTTCGGACGACCGTCGGGAGCAGTACTTC.